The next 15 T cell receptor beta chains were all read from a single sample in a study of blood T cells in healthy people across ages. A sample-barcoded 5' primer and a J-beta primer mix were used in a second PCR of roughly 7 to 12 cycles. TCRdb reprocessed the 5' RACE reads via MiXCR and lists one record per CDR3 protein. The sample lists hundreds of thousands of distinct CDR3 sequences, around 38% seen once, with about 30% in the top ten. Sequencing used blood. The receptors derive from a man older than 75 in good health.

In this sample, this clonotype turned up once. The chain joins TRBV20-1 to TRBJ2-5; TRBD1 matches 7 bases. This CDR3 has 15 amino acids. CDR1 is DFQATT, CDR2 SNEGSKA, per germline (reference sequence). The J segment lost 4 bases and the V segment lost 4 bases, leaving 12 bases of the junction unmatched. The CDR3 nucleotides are TGCAGTGCTAATTCGCCAGGGGGAAGGTCAGAGACCCAGTACTTC. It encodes CSANSPGGRSETQYF.

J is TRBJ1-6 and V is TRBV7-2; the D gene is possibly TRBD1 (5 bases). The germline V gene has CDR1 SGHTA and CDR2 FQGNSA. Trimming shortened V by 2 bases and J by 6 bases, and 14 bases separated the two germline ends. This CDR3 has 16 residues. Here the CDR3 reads CASSLLGSGINSPLHF. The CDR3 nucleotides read TGTGCCAGCAGCTTATTGGGATCAGGGATTAATTCACCCCTCCACTTT.

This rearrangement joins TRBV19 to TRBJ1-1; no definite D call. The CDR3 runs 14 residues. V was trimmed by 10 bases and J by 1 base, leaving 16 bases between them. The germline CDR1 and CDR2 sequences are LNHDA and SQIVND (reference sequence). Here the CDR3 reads CATKWREENTEAFF. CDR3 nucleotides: TGTGCCACTAAGTGGAGAGAGGAGAACACTGAAGCTTTCTTT. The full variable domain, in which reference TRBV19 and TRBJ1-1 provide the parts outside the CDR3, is DGGITQSPKYLFRKEGQNVTLSCEQNLNHDAMYWYRQDPGQGLRLIYYSQIVNDFQKGDIAEGYSVSREKKESFPLTVTSAQKNPTAFYLCATKWREENTEAFFGQGTRLTVV.

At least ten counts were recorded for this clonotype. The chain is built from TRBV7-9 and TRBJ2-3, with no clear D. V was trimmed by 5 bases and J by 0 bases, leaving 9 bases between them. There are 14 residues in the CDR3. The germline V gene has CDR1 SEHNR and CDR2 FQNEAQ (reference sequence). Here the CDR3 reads CASSPQFSTDTQYF. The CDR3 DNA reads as TGTGCCAGCAGCCCCCAATTCAGCACAGATACGCAGTATTTT.

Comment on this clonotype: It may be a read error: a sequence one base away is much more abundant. The chain's CDR3 is CASNEAQRNYGYTF. The CDR3 nucleotides are TGTGCCAGCAATGAGGCCCAGAGAAACTATGGCTACACCTTC. The chain has TRBV6-1 and TRBJ1-2; no clear D. Trimming took off 7 bases at V and 2 bases at J, with 14 bases between the two ends. CDR1 and CDR2 from the germline V gene are MNHNS and SASEGT. The CDR3 is made up of 14 amino acids.

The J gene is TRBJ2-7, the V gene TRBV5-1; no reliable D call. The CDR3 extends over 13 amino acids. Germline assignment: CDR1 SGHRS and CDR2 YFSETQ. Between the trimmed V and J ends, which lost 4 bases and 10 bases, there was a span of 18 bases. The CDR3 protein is CASSGEKTTPQYF. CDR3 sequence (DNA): TGCGCCAGCAGCGGGGAAAAAACTACCCCTCAGTACTTC.

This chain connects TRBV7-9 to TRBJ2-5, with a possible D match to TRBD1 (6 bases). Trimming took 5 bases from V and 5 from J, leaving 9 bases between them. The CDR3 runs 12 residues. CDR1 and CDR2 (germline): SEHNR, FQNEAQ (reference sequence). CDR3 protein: CASSQGYETQYF. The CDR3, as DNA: TGTGCCAGCAGCCAGGGGTATGAGACCCAGTACTTC.

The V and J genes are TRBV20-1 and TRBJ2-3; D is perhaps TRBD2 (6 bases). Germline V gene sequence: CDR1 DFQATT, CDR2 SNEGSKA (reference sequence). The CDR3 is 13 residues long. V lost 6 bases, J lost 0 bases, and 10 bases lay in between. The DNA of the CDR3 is TGCAGTGCAGCTGGGACTAGCACAGATACGCAGTATTTT. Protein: CSAAGTSTDTQYF.

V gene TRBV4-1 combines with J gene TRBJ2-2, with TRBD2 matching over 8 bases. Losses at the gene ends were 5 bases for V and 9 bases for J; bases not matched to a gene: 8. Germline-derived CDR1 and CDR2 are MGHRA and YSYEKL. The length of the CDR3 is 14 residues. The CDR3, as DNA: TGCGCCAGCAGCAGCGGGGGTCTAATCCGGGAGCTGTTTTTT. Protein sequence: CASSSGGLIRELFF.

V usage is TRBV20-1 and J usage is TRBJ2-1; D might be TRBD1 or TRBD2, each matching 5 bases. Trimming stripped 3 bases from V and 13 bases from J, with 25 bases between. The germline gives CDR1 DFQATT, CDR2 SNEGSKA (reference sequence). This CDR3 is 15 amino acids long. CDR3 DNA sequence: TGCAGTGCTAGGGTATTAACTAGTGGGGACGAGACCCAGTTCTTC. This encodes CSARVLTSGDETQFF.

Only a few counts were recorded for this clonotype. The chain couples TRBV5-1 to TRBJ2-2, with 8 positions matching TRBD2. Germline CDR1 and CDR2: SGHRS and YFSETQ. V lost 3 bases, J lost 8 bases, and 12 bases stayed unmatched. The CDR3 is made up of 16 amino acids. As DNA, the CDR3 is TGCGCCAGCAGCTCGACAACTAGCGGCGCCTCAGGGGAGCTGTTTTTT. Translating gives CASSSTTSGASGELFF.

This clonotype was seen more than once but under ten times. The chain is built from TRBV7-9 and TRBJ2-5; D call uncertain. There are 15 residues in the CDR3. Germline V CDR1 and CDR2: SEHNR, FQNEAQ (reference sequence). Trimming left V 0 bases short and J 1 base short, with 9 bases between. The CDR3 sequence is CASSLASQIQETQYF. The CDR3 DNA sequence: TGTGCCAGCAGCTTAGCGTCCCAAATCCAAGAGACCCAGTACTTC.

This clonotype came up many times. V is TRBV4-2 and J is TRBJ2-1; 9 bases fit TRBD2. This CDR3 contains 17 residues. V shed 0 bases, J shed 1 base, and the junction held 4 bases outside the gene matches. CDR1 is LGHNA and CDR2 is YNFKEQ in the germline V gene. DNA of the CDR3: TGTGCCAGCAGCCAAGATGGCCTAGCGGGATCCTACAATGAGCAGTTCTTC. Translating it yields CASSQDGLAGSYNEQFF.

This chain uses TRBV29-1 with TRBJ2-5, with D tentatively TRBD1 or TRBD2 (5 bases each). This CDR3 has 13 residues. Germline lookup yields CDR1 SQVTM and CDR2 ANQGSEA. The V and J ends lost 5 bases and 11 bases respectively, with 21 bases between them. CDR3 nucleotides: TGCAGCGTTAGGGGCCTCAACTTGGGGGAGCAGTACTTC. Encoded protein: CSVRGLNLGEQYF.

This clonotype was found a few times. As DNA, the CDR3 is TGCACCACACCAGAACAAGGACAGGTGATCTACGAGCAGTACTTC. This translates into CTTPEQGQVIYEQYF. V is TRBV20-1 and J is TRBJ2-7; 7 bases are a match to TRBD1. Germline loops: CDR1 DFQATT, CDR2 SNEGSKA (reference sequence). The CDR3 loop spans 15 amino acids.